The clone carrying this TCR beta chain was counted only a few times. These data are taken from a study of technical replicates of blood from a handful of donors. The CDR3 extends over 12 amino acids. Per germline, CDR1 LNHDA and CDR2 SQIVND (reference sequence). Trimming pared 8 bases from V and 3 bases from J, leaving 10 bases between. TCRdb's table, derived via immunoSEQ multiplex PCR, lists solely in-frame clones and lacks some. This sample yields about 74,000 clones, of which around 89% are seen a single time; approximately 0.42% belongs to the top ten. This sequence was found in a human donor in good health. The sequenced sample consisted of T cells isolated from PBMCs. This chain connects TRBV19 to TRBJ1-2; D not certain. This CDR3 reads CASYRFYYGYTF. Written as DNA, the CDR3 is TGTGCCAGTTATCGGTTTTACTATGGCTACACCTTC.